This TCR beta chain was sequenced during a study of tumor-infiltrating lymphocytes in primary liver carcinoma. Study context: Subjects consisted of male and female patients aged 30 to 69 years. Study-wide results and limits: Significantly greater top-250-clone fractions characterized tumors relative to blood (p = 0.039).

The CDR3 covers 16 residues. Germline values: CDR1 MNHNS, CDR2 SASEGT. The tissue used was unsorted bulk material of roughly 17-34 mg. RNA and DNA were co-extracted from it with the AllPrep DNA/RNA mini kit. Infection with HBV was chronic in patients; they were treatment-naive. From approximately 530 ng of total RNA, TCR beta-specific cDNA was reverse-transcribed using a constant-region primer. Amplification in three nested multiplex PCR rounds with slightly modified ARM-PCR gave rise to TCR beta libraries. The first two PCR rounds used TRBV1-TRBV30 forward primers with a C-beta reverse primer, about 10 cycles each. A single record per CDR3 protein comes from TCRdb applying MiXCR to the multiplex PCR reads. The sample records approximately 80,000 distinct CDR3 sequences, about 75% being singletons. Note on this clonotype: Antigen: not known. Mismatch with germline at one junction end may stem from a read error.

The chain links TRBV6-1 to TRBJ1-3; D uncertain. Sequenced material: tumor-adjacent normal liver tissue. The source of this sequence is a man aged 35-49 years with primary liver carcinoma and hepatitis B virus infection. CDR3 region: CAISVPGILSGNTLYF. The DNA for the CDR3 is TGTGCCATCAGTGTTCCCGGGATCCTCTCTGGAAACACCTTATATTTT.